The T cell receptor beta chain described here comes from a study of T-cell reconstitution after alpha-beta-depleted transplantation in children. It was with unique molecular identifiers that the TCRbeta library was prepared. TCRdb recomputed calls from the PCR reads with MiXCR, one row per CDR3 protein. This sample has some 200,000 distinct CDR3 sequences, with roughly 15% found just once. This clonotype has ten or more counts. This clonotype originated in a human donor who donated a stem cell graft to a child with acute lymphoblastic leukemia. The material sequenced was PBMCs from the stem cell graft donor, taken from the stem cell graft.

The CDR3 reads CSARVLTDTQYF. CDR3 in DNA: TGCAGTGCTAGAGTCCTGACAGATACGCAGTATTTT. The chain carries TRBV20-1 and TRBJ2-3; D not certain. Trimming removed 1 base from V and 3 bases from J, with 5 bases in between. Germline V gives CDR1 DFQATT, CDR2 SNEGSKA (reference sequence). This CDR3 contains 12 residues.